Listed below are T cell receptor beta chains from one sample, sequenced in a study of cytomegalovirus exposure and HLA in healthy donors. Sequenced by immunoSEQ multiplex PCR; TCRdb stores in-frame clones only, minus some. Of under 200,000 clones in the sample, around 96% were seen once. Sequencing used PBMCs. The receptor source for this set is a woman under 30 in good health and CMV-seronegative. Each CDR3 is given with its conserved first and last residue. A D gene is named only where the DNA matches it firmly. Clone size, where shown, is once, few, many, or a class for clones that have expanded.

size	D	J	V	CDR3	DNA
NA	NA	TRBJ2-1	TRBV19	CASSISHDNEQFF	TGTGCCAGTAGTATTTCCCATGACAATGAGCAGTTCTTC
once	NA	TRBJ1-1	TRBV5-1	CASSLASRGAREAFF	TGCGCCAGCAGCTTGGCCAGTAGGGGCGCGCGGGAAGCTTTCTTT
NA	TRBD1	TRBJ2-5	TRBV5-1	CASSPGGQETQYF	TGCGCCAGCTCCCCAGGGGGCCAAGAGACCCAGTACTTC
NA	TRBD1	TRBJ2-7	TRBV18	CASSPGTGNYEQYF	TGTGCCAGCTCACCAGGGACAGGGAACTACGAGCAGTACTTC
NA	TRBD2	TRBJ2-1	TRBV11-3	CASSLGGGSYNEQFF	TGTGCCAGCAGCTTAGGCGGGGGGTCCTACAATGAGCAGTTCTTC
NA	NA	TRBJ2-6	TRBV7-8	CASSRDSPQHSGANVLTF	TGTGCCAGCAGCCGGGACTCCCCCCAGCACTCTGGGGCCAACGTCCTGACTTTC
NA	TRBD2	TRBJ2-1	TRBV7-9	CASNSGGGPWEQFF	TGTGCCAGCAATAGCGGGGGGGGCCCATGGGAGCAGTTCTTC
NA	TRBD1	TRBJ2-7	TRBV11-2	CASSFQGATYEQYF	TGTGCCAGCAGCTTTCAGGGGGCCACCTACGAGCAGTACTTC
NA	TRBD1	TRBJ2-2	TRBV4-3	CASSQGTGGYTGELFF	TGCGCCAGCAGCCAGGGGACAGGGGGCTATACCGGGGAGCTGTTTTTT
NA	TRBD1	TRBJ1-2	TRBV2	CASSTPGQGYGYTF	TGTGCCAGCAGTACCCCGGGACAGGGATATGGCTACACCTTC
NA	NA	TRBJ2-3	TRBV13	CASSLARTRRTDTQYF	TGTGCCAGCAGCTTAGCCCGGACTCGTCGCACAGATACGCAGTATTTT
NA	NA	TRBJ1-2	TRBV5-6	CASSLDRASGYTF	TGTGCCAGCAGCTTGGACAGGGCGAGTGGCTACACCTTC
NA	NA	TRBJ1-5	TRBV11-3	CASSLAGYGVGDQPQHF	TGTGCCAGCAGCTTAGCCGGGTACGGGGTTGGGGATCAGCCCCAGCATTTT
NA	TRBD2	TRBJ2-3	TRBV5-5	CASSLGLARDTQYF	TGTGCCAGCAGCTTAGGACTAGCCCGAGATACGCAGTATTTT
NA	TRBD1	TRBJ1-6	TRBV5-4	CASSTIDRANSPLHF	TGTGCCAGCAGCACTATCGACAGGGCAAATTCACCCCTCCACTTT
NA	TRBD2	TRBJ2-1	TRBV27	CASIAGGSSYNEQFF	TGTGCCAGCATAGCGGGGGGAAGCTCCTACAATGAGCAGTTCTTC
once	NA	TRBJ2-7	TRBV27	CASSFLDSSEQYF	TGTGCCAGCAGTTTTCTGGACAGCAGCGAGCAGTACTTC
NA	NA	TRBJ1-6	TRBV7-9	CASSLAMAPRSPLHF	TGTGCCAGCAGCTTAGCAATGGCTCCAAGATCACCCCTCCACTTT
NA	NA	TRBJ1-1	TRBV18	CASSPPGGMNTEAFF	TGTGCCAGCTCACCACCGGGGGGGATGAACACTGAAGCTTTCTTT
NA	NA	TRBJ1-2	TRBV27	CASSRSGGVYGYTF	TGTGCCAGCAGCCGATCAGGAGGGGTTTATGGCTACACCTTC
NA	TRBD1	TRBJ2-7	TRBV5-1	CASSIGTGAYEQYF	TGCGCCAGCAGCATCGGGACAGGGGCCTACGAGCAGTACTTC
NA	NA	TRBJ1-1	TRBV4-2	CASSQGVLTGPNTEAFF	TGTGCCAGCAGCCAAGGGGTTTTGACAGGCCCGAACACTGAAGCTTTCTTT
once	TRBD1	TRBJ1-4	TRBV19	CASSIRTGGDEKLFF	TGTGCCAGTAGTATACGTACAGGGGGCGATGAAAAACTGTTTTTT
NA	NA	TRBJ2-5	TRBV7-7	CASSLAGAAETQYF	TGTGCTAGCAGCCTCGCGGGGGCAGCAGAGACCCAGTACTTC
NA	TRBD2	TRBJ2-7	TRBV4-2	CASSQVQAGRWVFEQYF	TGTGCCAGCAGCCAAGTTCAAGCGGGGCGGTGGGTTTTCGAGCAGTACTTC
once	NA	TRBJ1-5	TRBV6-5	CASSLDSPFQPQHF	TGTGCCAGCAGTCTGGACAGCCCTTTTCAGCCCCAGCATTTT
NA	NA	TRBJ1-3	TRBV27	CASSLSHGNTIYF	TGTGCCAGCAGTTTATCCCACGGGAACACCATATATTTT
NA	TRBD1	TRBJ1-5	TRBV5-1	CASSLQGGGNQPQHF	TGCGCCAGCAGCTTGCAAGGGGGCGGCAATCAGCCCCAGCATTTT
few	NA	TRBJ2-5	TRBV30	CAWGTGQETQYF	TGTGCCTGGGGTACAGGTCAAGAGACCCAGTACTTC
once	TRBD1	TRBJ1-2	TRBV5-1	CASSITGVGYTF	TGCGCCAGCAGCATCACAGGGGTGGGCTACACCTTC